These T cell receptor beta chains were read from a single sample in a study of spatial heterogeneity in lung cancer. TCRdb redid the calling of the 5' RACE reads with MiXCR, one entry per CDR3 protein. This sample yields 4,800 or so distinct CDR3 sequences, of which under 15% are seen a single time; about 27% belongs to the top ten. Sample: lung tumor tissue, taken at surgery. These receptors were taken from a male donor with early-stage non-small cell lung cancer. The CDR3 runs from the conserved cysteine through the conserved F or W. Fields, in order: V gene, D gene, clone size, J gene, CDR3 protein, CDR3 DNA. A D gene is named only where the DNA matches it firmly. Size is stated for part of the rows, as once, few or many counts, or as a class when the clone is expanded.

TRBV10-2	TRBD2	medium-sized	TRBJ2-6	CASSEYGGAGANVLTF	TGCGCCAGCAGTGAGTACGGGGGGGCCGGGGCCAACGTCCTGACTTTC
TRBV29-1	TRBD2	.	TRBJ2-1	CSVEAGGGNEQFF	TGCAGCGTTGAGGCGGGAGGGGGCAATGAGCAGTTCTTC
TRBV28	.	.	TRBJ2-1	CASSFLSGAENNEQFF	TGTGCCAGCAGTTTCCTTAGCGGTGCGGAAAACAATGAGCAGTTCTTC
TRBV11-2	.	.	TRBJ1-5	CASSLMAGNQPQHF	TGTGCCAGCAGCTTAATGGCCGGGAATCAGCCCCAGCATTTT
TRBV13	TRBD1	many	TRBJ1-5	CASSSADREGQPQHF	TGTGCCAGCAGCTCGGCGGACAGGGAGGGTCAGCCCCAGCATTTT
TRBV20-1	TRBD1	medium-sized	TRBJ2-5	CSAADRGGVPQETQYF	TGCAGTGCTGCGGACAGGGGAGGGGTTCCTCAAGAGACCCAGTACTTC
TRBV14	TRBD1	.	TRBJ2-5	CASSLQGGGETQYF	TGTGCCAGCAGCCTACAGGGGGGAGGAGAGACCCAGTACTTC
TRBV29-1	.	many	TRBJ2-3	CSVEITDTQYF	TGCAGCGTTGAAATTACAGATACGCAGTATTTT
TRBV20-1	TRBD2	few	TRBJ2-1	CSARGTSGTERNEQFF	TGCAGTGCTAGAGGGACTAGCGGGACCGAACGGAATGAGCAGTTCTTC
TRBV7-8	.	medium-sized	TRBJ2-1	CASSLHGGWQFF	TGTGCCAGCAGCTTGCACGGGGGATGGCAGTTCTTC
TRBV20-1	.	.	TRBJ2-4	CSASPNTGLAKNIQYF	TGCAGTGCTAGCCCCAACACCGGGCTAGCCAAAAACATTCAGTACTTC
TRBV7-8	.	many	TRBJ2-7	CASSPLTGLMYEQYF	TGTGCCAGCAGCCCGCTGACAGGATTAATGTACGAGCAGTACTTC
TRBV18	TRBD1	many	TRBJ2-7	CASSPGTAYEQYF	TGTGCCAGCTCGCCCGGGACAGCCTACGAGCAGTACTTC
TRBV6-5	TRBD2	.	TRBJ2-1	CASSKRGGYNEQFF	TGTGCCAGCAGTAAGCGGGGAGGGTACAATGAGCAGTTCTTC
TRBV5-6	.	many	TRBJ2-5	CASSLGQETQYF	TGTGCCAGCAGCTTGGGACAAGAGACCCAGTACTTC
TRBV3-1	.	few	TRBJ1-2	CASSRTGNYGYTF	TGTGCCAGCAGCCGTACTGGAAACTATGGCTACACCTTC
TRBV14	.	.	TRBJ2-1	CASSQERTEQFF	TGTGCCAGCAGCCAAGAAAGGACTGAGCAGTTCTTC
TRBV29-1	.	.	TRBJ1-5	CSVVLRDGSGGYNQPQHF	TGCAGCGTTGTTCTTAGGGACGGCTCCGGGGGCTACAATCAGCCCCAGCATTTT